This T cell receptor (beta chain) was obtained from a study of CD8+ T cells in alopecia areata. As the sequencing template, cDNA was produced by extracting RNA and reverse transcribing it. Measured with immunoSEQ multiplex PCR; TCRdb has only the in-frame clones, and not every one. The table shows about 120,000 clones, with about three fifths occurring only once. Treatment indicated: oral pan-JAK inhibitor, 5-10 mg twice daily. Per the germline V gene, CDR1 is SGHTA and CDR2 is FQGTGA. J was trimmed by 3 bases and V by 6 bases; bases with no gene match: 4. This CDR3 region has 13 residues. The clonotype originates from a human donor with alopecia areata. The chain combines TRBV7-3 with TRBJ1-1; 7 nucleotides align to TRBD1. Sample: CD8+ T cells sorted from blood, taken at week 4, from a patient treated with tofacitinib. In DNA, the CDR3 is TGTGCCAGCAGGCCTACAGGGGACACTGAAGCTTTCTTT. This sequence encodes CASRPTGDTEAFF.